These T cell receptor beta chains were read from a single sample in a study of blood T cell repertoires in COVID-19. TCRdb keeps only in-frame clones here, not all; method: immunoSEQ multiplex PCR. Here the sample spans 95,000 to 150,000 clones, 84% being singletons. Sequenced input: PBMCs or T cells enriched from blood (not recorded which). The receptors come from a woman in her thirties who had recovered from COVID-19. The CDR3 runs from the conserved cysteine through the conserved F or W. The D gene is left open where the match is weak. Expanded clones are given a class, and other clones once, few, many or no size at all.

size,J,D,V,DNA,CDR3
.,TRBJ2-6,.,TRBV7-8,TGTGCCAGCAGCTTAGTAGGCAGGGGGGTTACTGGGGCCAACGTCCTGACTTTC,CASSLVGRGVTGANVLTF
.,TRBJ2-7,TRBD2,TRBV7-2,TGTGCCAGCAGCTTTGGCCCCAGGGGACTAGGTCGCGAGCAGTACTTC,CASSFGPRGLGREQYF
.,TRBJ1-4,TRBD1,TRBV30,TGTGCCTGGGGGACAGGCCTGGGGAGCGGTAGTGAAAAACTGTTTTTT,CAWGTGLGSGSEKLFF
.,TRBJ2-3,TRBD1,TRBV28,TGTGCCAGCAGTTTATACCCGGGACAGGGGACGGAGGATACGCAGTATTTT,CASSLYPGQGTEDTQYF
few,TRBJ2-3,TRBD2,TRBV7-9,TGTGCCAGCAGCTTCCCGACTAGCGGCACAGATACGCAGTATTTT,CASSFPTSGTDTQYF
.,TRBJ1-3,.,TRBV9,TGTGCCAGCAGCCCCCGACTCAGCTCTGGAAACACCATATATTTT,CASSPRLSSGNTIYF
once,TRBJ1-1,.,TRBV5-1,TGCGCCAGCAGCTTGGGACAGGCCCCTGAAGCTTTCTTT,CASSLGQAPEAFF
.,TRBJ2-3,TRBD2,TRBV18,TGTGCCAGCTCACCGCTTACGGGGGGGAGCACAGATACGCAGTATTTT,CASSPLTGGSTDTQYF
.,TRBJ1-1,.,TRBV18,TGTGCCAGCTCACCAGCGATCGGCACTGAAGCTTTCTTT,CASSPAIGTEAFF
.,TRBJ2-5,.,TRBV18,TGTGCCAGCTCACAGGAGAGCGGACTTTTGAAGACCCAGTACTTC,CASSQESGLLKTQYF
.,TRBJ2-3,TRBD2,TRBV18,TGTGCCAGCTCAACTCGGGGGGATACCACAGATACGCAGTATTTT,CASSTRGDTTDTQYF
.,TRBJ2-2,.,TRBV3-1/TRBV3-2,TGTGCCAGCAGCCAAGGGGGAGCCGGGGAGCTGTTTTTT,CASSQGGAGELFF
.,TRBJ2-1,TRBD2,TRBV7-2,TGTGCCAGCAGCTTAGATCCTAGCGGGAACAATGAGCAGTTCTTC,CASSLDPSGNNEQFF
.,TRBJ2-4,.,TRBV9,TGTGCCAGCAGCGTAGGAGGGATAGCCAAAAACATTCAGTACTTC,CASSVGGIAKNIQYF
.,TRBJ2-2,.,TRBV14,TGTGCCAGCAGCCAAGAGAGCCTCGAGGAGCTGTTTTTT,CASSQESLEELFF
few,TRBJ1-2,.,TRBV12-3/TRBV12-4,TGTGCCAGCAGTTTCGGGGAGGTTGGCTACACCTTC,CASSFGEVGYTF
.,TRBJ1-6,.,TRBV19,TGTGCCAGTAGGCTTCTGAGCTCCTATAATTCACCCCTCCACTTT,CASRLLSSYNSPLHF
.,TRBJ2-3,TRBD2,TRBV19,TGTGCCAGTAGTACTTCACTAGCGGGGGGGAGCACAGATACGCAGTATTTT,CASSTSLAGGSTDTQYF
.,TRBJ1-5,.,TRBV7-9,TGTGCCAGCAGCCCCTCTAACAGGTATCAGCCCCAGCATTTT,CASSPSNRYQPQHF
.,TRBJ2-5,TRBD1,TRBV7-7,TGTGCTAGCAGTAGGGGACAGGGGACATGGGAGACCCAGTACTTC,CASSRGQGTWETQYF
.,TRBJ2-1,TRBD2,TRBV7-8,TGTGCCAGCAGCCGAGGACTAGCGGCCGATGAGCAGTTCTTC,CASSRGLAADEQFF
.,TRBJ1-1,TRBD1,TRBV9,TGTGCCAGCAGCGCGGACAGGACGAACACTGAAGCTTTCTTT,CASSADRTNTEAFF
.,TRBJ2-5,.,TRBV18,TGTGCCAGCTCATCTTTTGGACTACCACAAGAGGCCCAGTACTTC,CASSSFGLPQEAQYF
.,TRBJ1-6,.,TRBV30,TGTGCCTGGAGTGCAAACAGGGAAACCCTCCACTTT,CAWSANRETLHF
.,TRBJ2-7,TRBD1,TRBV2,TGTGCCAGCAGTTACAGGGGGCGATCCTCCTACGAGCAGTACTTC,CASSYRGRSSYEQYF
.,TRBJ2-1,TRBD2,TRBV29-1,TGCAGCGCCATGCTAGCGGGAGCGTACAATGAGCAGTTCTTC,CSAMLAGAYNEQFF
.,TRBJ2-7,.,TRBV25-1,TGTGCCAGCAGTGGGTTAGGGGGTAGGGGGTTATCTTACGAGCAGTACTTC,CASSGLGGRGLSYEQYF
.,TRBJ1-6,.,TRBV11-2,TGTGCCAGCAGCCCAGGCGGGGGTTATAATTCACCCCTCCACTTT,CASSPGGGYNSPLHF
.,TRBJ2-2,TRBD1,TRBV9,TGTGCCAGCAGCGGAAAAGGGGGCTCGAACACCGGGGAGCTGTTTTTT,CASSGKGGSNTGELFF
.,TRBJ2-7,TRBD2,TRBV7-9,TGTGCCAGCAGCTCCCGGTTAGCGGGACGGAACGAGCAGTACTTC,CASSSRLAGRNEQYF
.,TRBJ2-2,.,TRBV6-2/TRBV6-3,TGTGCCAGCAGCGTGTCTGTCCTCCCCGGGGAGCTGTTTTTT,CASSVSVLPGELFF
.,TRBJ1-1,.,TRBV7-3,TGTGCCAGCAGCACTTACTTGAACACTGAAGCTTTCTTT,CASSTYLNTEAFF
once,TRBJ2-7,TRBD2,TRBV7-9,TGTGCCAGCAGAAGCGGGATCTACGAGCAGTACTTC,CASRSGIYEQYF
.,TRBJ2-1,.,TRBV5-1,TGCGCCAGCAGGACAGGTTTGGCCTACAATGAGCAGTTCTTC,CASRTGLAYNEQFF
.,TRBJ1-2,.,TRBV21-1,TGTGCCAGCAGCAAAGCCCACAGGGTCCCGCCGGGCGGCTACACCTTC,CASSKAHRVPPGGYTF
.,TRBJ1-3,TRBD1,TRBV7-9,TGTGCCAGCAGCTTTCAGGGGGCCTTCTCTGGAAACACCATATATTTT,CASSFQGAFSGNTIYF
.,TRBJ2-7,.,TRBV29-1,TGCAGCGTTGAGACAGGATCCTACGAGCAGTACTTC,CSVETGSYEQYF
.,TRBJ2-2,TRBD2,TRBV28,TGTGCCAGCAGGGATACTAGCGGGAGGAACACCGGGGAGCTGTTTTTT,CASRDTSGRNTGELFF
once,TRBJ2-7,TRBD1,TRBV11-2,TGTGCCAGCAGCCCCCCCCGAGGGGGCTGGGACGAGCAGTACTTC,CASSPPRGGWDEQYF
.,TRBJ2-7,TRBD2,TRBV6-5,TGTGCCAGCAGTTACTCGTCTAGCGGGAGCTACGAGCAGTACTTC,CASSYSSSGSYEQYF
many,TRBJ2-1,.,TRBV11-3,TGTGCCAGCAGCTTACGACTAGGAGGAATCCATGAGCAGTTCTTC,CASSLRLGGIHEQFF
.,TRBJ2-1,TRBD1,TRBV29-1,TGCAGCGTTGGGATACAGGGGTTCAGCAATGAGCAGTTCTTC,CSVGIQGFSNEQFF
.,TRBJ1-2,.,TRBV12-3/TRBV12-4,TGTGCCAGCAGGATCCAGGGGACCTATGGCTACACCTTC,CASRIQGTYGYTF
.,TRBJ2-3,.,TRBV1,TGCACCAGCAGCCAAGAATGCGGGAATGAGGATACGCAGTATTTT,CTSSQECGNEDTQYF
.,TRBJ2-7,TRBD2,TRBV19,TGTGCCAGTAGCGGGACTAGAGGATCCTACGAGCAGTACTTC,CASSGTRGSYEQYF
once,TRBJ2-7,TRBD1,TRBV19,TGTGCCAGTAGCTTTAGGCGACAGGGGGCGCAGGAGCAGTACTTC,CASSFRRQGAQEQYF
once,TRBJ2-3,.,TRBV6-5,TGTGCCGGACGAACAGGGACCGATACGCAGTATTTT,CAGRTGTDTQYF
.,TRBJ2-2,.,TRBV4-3,TGCGCCAGCAGCCCTCTTCAGGGCTCCGGGGAGCTGTTTTTT,CASSPLQGSGELFF